This entry lists 4 T cell receptor beta chains sequenced from one sample in a study of blood T cell repertoires in COVID-19. TCRdb's table, derived via immunoSEQ multiplex PCR, lists solely in-frame clones and lacks some. The sample has approximately 200,000 clones; 80% to 90% are singletons. The specimen sequenced was PBMCs or T cells enriched from blood (not recorded which). The receptors were gathered from a woman in her 30s who had been exposed to COVID-19.

This rearrangement joins TRBV10-3 to TRBJ2-1; 9 bases align to TRBD2. Germline V gives CDR1 ENHRY, CDR2 SYGVKD. The V segment lost 6 bases and the J segment 1 base; nucleotides outside the gene matches: 4. This CDR3 contains 15 residues. CDR3 in amino acids: CAIRRGGVSYNEQFF. The CDR3 DNA reads as TGTGCCATCAGGCGGGGGGGCGTTTCCTACAATGAGCAGTTCTTC.

This chain uses TRBV6-2 or TRBV6-3 with TRBJ1-5; the D gene is possibly TRBD1 (5 bases). Germline lookup yields CDR1 MNHEY and CDR2 SVGEGT. V was trimmed by 6 bases and J by 0 bases, leaving 24 bases between them. This CDR3 is built from 19 residues. In DNA, the CDR3 is TGTGCCAGCAGCGGCGAACCGGGACTCGGGCCTTATAGCAATCAGCCCCAGCATTTT. Amino acids: CASSGEPGLGPYSNQPQHF.

This clone was detected only a few times. This chain connects TRBV19 to TRBJ2-2, with D uncertain. Germline V CDR1 and CDR2: LNHDA, SQIVND (reference sequence). The CDR3 spans 14 residues. V lost 3 bases and J 0 bases, leaving 5 bases between the germline ends. The CDR3 spells CASSIQTNTGELFF. The CDR3 nucleotides are TGTGCCAGTAGTATCCAGACGAACACCGGGGAGCTGTTTTTT.

The chain uses TRBV6-5 and TRBJ1-1; 9 bases map to TRBD1. This CDR3 is built from 13 residues. V trimming: 0 bases; J trimming: 13 bases; junction bases outside the gene matches: 6. Per the germline V gene, CDR1 is MNHEY and CDR2 is SVGAGI. The CDR3 coding sequence is TGTGCCAGCAGTTACTCGGGACAGGGTGAGAGTTTCTTT. It translates to CASSYSGQGESFF.